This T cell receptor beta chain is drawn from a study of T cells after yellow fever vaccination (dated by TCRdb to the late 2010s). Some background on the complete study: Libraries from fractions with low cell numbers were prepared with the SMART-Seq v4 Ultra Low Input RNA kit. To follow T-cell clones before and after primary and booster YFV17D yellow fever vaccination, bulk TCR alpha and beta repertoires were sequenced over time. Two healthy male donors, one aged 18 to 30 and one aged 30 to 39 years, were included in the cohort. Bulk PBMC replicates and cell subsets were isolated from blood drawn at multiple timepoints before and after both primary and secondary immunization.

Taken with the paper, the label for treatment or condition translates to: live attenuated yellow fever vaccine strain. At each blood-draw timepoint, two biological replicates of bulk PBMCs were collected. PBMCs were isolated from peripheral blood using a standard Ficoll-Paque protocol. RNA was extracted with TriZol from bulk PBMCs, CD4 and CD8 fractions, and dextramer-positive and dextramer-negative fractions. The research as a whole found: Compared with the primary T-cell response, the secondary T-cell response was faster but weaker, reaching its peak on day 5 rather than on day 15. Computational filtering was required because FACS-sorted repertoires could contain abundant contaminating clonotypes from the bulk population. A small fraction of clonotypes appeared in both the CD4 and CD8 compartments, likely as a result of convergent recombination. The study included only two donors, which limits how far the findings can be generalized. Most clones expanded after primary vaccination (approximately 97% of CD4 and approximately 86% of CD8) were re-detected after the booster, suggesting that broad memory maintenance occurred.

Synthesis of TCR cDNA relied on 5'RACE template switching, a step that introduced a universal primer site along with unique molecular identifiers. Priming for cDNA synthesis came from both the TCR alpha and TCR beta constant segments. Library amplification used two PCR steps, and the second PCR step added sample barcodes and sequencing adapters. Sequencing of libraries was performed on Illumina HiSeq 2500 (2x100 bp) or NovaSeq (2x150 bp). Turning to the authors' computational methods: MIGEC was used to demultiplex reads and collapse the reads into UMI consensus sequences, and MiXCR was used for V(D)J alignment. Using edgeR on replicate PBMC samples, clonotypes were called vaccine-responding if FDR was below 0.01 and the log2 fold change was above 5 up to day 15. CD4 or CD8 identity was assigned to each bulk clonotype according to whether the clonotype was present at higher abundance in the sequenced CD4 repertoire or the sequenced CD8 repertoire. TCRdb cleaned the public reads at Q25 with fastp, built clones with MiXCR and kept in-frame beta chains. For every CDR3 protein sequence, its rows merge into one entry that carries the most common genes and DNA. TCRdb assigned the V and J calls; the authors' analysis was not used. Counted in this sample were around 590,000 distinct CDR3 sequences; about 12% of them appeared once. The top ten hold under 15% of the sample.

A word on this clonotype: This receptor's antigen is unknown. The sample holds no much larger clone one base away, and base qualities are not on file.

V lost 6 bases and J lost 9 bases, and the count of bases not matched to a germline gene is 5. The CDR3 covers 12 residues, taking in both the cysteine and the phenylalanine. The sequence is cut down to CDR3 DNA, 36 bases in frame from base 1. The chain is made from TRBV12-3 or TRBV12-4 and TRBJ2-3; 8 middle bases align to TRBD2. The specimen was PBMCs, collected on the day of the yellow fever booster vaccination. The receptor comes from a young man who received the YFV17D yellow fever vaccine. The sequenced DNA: TGTGCCAGCAGCTCGCCGGGGGGGACGCAGTATTTT. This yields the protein CASSSPGGTQYF.